The text below deals with one T cell receptor (beta chain). The sample belongs to a study of blood T cell repertoires in COVID-19. Study-level background: Specimens from acute and convalescent COVID-19 originated in the United States, Italy and Spain. From T cells, B-cell-depleted T cells, or PBMCs came the material, which was cDNA or gDNA.

Source study methods: Amplification of reference gene primers provided the estimated nucleated cell counts. Sequencing used immunoSEQ multiplex PCR; TCRdb keeps in-frame clones, though not all of them. For V, J and clone size, that table is used; D and trimming come from the DNA. The sample has more than 200,000 clones; approximately 88% are singletons. Germline loops: CDR1 LGHDT, CDR2 YNNKEL (reference sequence). With 3 bases clipped from V and 14 bases from J, the junction kept 7 bases outside the gene matches. This CDR3 comprises 13 residues. Participants' reported clinical history set cohort assignment.

The material sequenced was PBMCs or T cells enriched from blood (not recorded which). This clonotype was obtained from a young woman who had been exposed to COVID-19. The chain carries TRBV3-1 (or the pseudogene TRBV3-2) and TRBJ1-4; 9 bases fit TRBD1. In DNA form, the CDR3 reads TGTGCCAGCAGCCAGACAGGGGGGTCGGGGCTGTTTTTT. Encoded protein: CASSQTGGSGLFF.